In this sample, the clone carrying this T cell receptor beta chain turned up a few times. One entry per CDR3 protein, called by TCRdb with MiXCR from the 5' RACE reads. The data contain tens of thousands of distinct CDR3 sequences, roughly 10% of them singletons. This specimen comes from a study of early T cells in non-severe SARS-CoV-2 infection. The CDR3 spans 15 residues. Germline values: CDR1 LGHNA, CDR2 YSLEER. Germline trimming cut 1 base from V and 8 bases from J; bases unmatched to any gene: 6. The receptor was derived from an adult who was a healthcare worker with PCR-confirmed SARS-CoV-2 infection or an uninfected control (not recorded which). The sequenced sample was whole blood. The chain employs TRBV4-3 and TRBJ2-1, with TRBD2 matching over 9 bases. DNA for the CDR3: TGCGCCAGCAGCCAAGGCGGGACTAGCAACCATGAGCAGTTCTTC. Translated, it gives CASSQGGTSNHEQFF.